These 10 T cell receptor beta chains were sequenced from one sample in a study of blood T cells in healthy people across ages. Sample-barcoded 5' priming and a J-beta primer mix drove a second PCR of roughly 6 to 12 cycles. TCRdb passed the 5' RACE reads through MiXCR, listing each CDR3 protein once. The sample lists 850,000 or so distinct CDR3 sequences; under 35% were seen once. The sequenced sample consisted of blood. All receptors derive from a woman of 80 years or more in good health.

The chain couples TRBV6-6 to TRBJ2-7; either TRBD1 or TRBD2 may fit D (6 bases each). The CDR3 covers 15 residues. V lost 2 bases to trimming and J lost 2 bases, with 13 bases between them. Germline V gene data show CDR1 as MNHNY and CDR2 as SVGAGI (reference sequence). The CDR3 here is CASSYGGLGTYEQYF. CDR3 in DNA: TGTGCCAGCAGTTACGGGGGGCTAGGGACCTACGAGCAGTACTTC.

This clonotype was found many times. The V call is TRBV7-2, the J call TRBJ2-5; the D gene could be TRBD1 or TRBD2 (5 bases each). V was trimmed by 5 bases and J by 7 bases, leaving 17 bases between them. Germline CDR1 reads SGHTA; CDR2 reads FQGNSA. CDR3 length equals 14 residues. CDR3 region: CASSPGPPVWTQYF. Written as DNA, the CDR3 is TGTGCCAGCAGCCCGGGACCCCCTGTATGGACCCAGTACTTC.

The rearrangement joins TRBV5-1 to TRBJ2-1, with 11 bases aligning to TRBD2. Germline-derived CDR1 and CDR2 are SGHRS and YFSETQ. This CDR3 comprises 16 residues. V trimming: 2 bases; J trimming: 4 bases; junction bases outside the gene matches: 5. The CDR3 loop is CASSLSRLAGYNEQFF. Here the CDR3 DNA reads TGCGCCAGCAGCTTATCCAGACTAGCGGGGTACAATGAGCAGTTCTTC. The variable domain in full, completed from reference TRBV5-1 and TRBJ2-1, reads KAGVTQTPRYLIKTRGQQVTLSCSPISGHRSVSWYQQTPGQGLQFLFEYFSETQRNKGNFPGRFSGRQFSNSRSEMNVSTLELGDSALYLCASSLSRLAGYNEQFFGPGTRLTVL.

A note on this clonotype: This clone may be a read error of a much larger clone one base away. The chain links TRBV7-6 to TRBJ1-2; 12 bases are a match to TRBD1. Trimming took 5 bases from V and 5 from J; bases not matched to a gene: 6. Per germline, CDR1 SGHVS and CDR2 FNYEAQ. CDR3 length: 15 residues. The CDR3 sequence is CASSPRGQGAYGYTF. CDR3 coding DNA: TGTGCCAGCAGCCCAAGGGGACAGGGGGCATATGGCTACACCTTC.

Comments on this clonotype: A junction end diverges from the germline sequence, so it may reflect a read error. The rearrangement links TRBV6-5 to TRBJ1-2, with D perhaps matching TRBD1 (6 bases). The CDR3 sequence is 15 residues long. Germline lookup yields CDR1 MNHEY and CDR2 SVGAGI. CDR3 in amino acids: CASIPSQGQNCGYTF. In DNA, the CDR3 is TGTGCCAGCATCCCCTCGCAGGGGCAAAACTGTGGCTACACCTTC.

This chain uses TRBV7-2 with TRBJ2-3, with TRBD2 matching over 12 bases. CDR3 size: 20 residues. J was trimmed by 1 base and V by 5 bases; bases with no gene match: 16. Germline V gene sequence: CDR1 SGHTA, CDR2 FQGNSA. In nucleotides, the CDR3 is TGTGCCAGCAGCCTCCGGACGACTAGCGGGGGCCGTACTGGCACAGATACGCAGTATTTT. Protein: CASSLRTTSGGRTGTDTQYF.

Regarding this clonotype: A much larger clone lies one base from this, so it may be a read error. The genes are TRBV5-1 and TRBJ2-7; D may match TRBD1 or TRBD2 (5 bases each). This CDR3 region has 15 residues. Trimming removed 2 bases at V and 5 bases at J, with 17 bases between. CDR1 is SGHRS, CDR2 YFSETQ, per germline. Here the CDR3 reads CASSFGAGRGDEQYF. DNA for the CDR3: TGCGCCAGCAGCTTCGGGGCAGGGAGAGGAGACGAGCAGTACTTC.

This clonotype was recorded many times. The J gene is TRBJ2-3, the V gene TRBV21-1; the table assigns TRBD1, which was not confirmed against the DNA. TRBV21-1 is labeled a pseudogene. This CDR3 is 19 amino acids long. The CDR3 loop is CASSKAKGKSPNCTDTQYF. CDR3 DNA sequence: TGTGCCAGCAGCAAAGCGAAAGGGAAATCCCCTAACTGCACAGATACGCAGTATTTT.

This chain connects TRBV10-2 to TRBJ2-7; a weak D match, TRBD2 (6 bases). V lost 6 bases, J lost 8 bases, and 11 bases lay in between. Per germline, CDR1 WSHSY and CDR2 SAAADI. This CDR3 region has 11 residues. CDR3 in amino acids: CASRDYDQQYF. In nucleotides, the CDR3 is TGCGCCAGCAGGGACTATGACCAGCAGTACTTC.

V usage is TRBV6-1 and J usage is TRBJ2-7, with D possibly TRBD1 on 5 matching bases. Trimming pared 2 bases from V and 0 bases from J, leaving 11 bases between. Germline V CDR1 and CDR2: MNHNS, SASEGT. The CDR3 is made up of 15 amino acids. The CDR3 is CASSEPGLLSYEQYF. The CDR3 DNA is TGTGCCAGCAGTGAACCAGGGTTACTCTCCTACGAGCAGTACTTC.